The 29 T cell receptor beta chains below come from one sample, sequenced in a study of blood T cell repertoires in COVID-19. TCRdb's copy holds only in-frame clones and misses some; the assay was immunoSEQ multiplex PCR. Of about 230,000 clones in the sample, approximately 89% were seen once. Sequencing was performed on PBMCs or T cells enriched from blood (not recorded which). These receptors originate from a woman in her thirties or forties with acute COVID-19.

The J gene is TRBJ1-2, the V gene TRBV7-9, with 9 bases fitting TRBD1. The CDR3 length is 16 residues. The V gene end was trimmed by 1 base and the J gene end by 2 bases; junction bases not matched to a gene: 5. Germline CDR1 and CDR2: SEHNR and FQNEAQ (reference sequence). The chain's CDR3 is CASSLGGQGKNYGYTF. CDR3 sequence (DNA): TGTGCCAGCAGCTTAGGAGGACAGGGGAAGAACTATGGCTACACCTTC.

This chain connects TRBV27 to TRBJ2-1; TRBD2 matches at 12 bases. This CDR3 comprises 17 residues. Germline CDR1 and CDR2: MNHEY and SMNVEV (reference sequence). The trim removed 3 bases at V and 4 bases at J, leaving 7 bases unmatched. CDR3 loop: CASSFRPSGGAYNEQFF. The CDR3 DNA sequence: TGTGCCAGCAGTTTTCGGCCTAGCGGGGGGGCTTACAATGAGCAGTTCTTC.

The chain recombines TRBV29-1 with TRBJ1-3; possible D gene TRBD1, 6 bases. This CDR3 has 15 residues. V lost 0 bases and J 4 bases, leaving 13 bases between the germline ends. Germline-derived CDR1 and CDR2 are SQVTM and ANQGSEA. The CDR3: CSVEDQRDMGNTIYF. DNA for the CDR3: TGCAGCGTTGAAGATCAGCGGGACATGGGAAACACCATATATTTT. Full variable domain (outside the CDR3, taken from reference TRBV29-1 and TRBJ1-3): SAVISQKPSRDICQRGTSLTIQCQVDSQVTMMFWYRQQPGQSLTLIATANQGSEATYESGFVIDKFPISRPNLTFSTLTVSNMSPEDSSIYLCSVEDQRDMGNTIYFGEGSWLTVV.

V and J are TRBV4-1 and TRBJ1-6; D is undetermined. The CDR3 covers 15 residues. Germline CDR1 reads MGHRA; CDR2 reads YSYEKL. Trimming took 0 bases from V and 7 from J, leaving 10 bases between them. CDR3 nucleotides: TGCGCCAGCAGCCAAGAAGCTACGGGAAATTCACCCCTCCACTTT. Protein sequence: CASSQEATGNSPLHF.

The chain couples TRBV5-1 to TRBJ2-1; TRBD2 matches 11 bases. This CDR3 is built from 17 residues. CDR1 SGHRS and CDR2 YFSETQ come from the germline V gene. J lost 10 bases, V lost 4 bases, and 16 bases had no gene match. DNA of the CDR3: TGCGCCAGCAGCAAAACCTTAGCGGGAGGGGTGTGGGAGGAGCAGTTCTTC. It translates to CASSKTLAGGVWEEQFF.

The gene calls are TRBV18 and TRBJ1-2, with 8 nucleotides matching TRBD1. The J segment lost 7 bases and the V segment lost 4 bases, leaving 11 bases of the junction unmatched. The CDR3 runs to 15 residues. The germline gives CDR1 KGHSH, CDR2 LQKENI. Here the CDR3 reads CASSQTARTGFGYTF. The CDR3 DNA reads TGTGCCAGCTCACAAACCGCCCGGACAGGGTTTGGCTACACCTTC.

The gene calls are TRBV5-1 and TRBJ2-1; weak D call: TRBD2 (5 bases). The CDR3 runs 15 residues. V shed 4 bases and J shed 4 bases, with 15 bases lying between them. From germline, CDR1 is SGHRS and CDR2 YFSETQ. CDR3 loop: CASSAATGNYNEQFF. The CDR3 DNA follows: TGCGCCAGCAGCGCGGCCACGGGGAATTACAATGAGCAGTTCTTC.

CDR3 DNA sequence: TGCAGCGCTAAGGACAGGGGGCCGGTAGAAACGCAGTATTTT. The encoded protein is CSAKDRGPVETQYF. The chain employs TRBV29-1 and TRBJ2-3, with TRBD1 matching 11 bases. In germline, CDR1 is SQVTM, CDR2 ANQGSEA. Trimming took 7 bases from V and 9 from J; bases not matched to a gene: 12. The CDR3 contains 14 residues.

The V and J genes are TRBV4-3 and TRBJ1-1; D is unresolved. The CDR3 contains 15 residues. Germline V lookup: CDR1 LGHNA, CDR2 YSLEER. V lost 0 bases, J lost 1 base, and 9 bases lay in between. CDR3 nucleotide sequence: TGCGCCAGCAGCCAAGATCTCGGGAGGAACACTGAAGCTTTCTTT. Protein: CASSQDLGRNTEAFF.

The chain carries TRBV19 and TRBJ1-2; TRBD1 might be the D (5 bases). This CDR3 contains 15 residues. V was clipped by 0 bases and J by 3 bases, with 11 bases between them. Germline V lookup: CDR1 LNHDA, CDR2 SQIVND (reference sequence). The CDR3 sequence is CASSIDPQAYYGYTF. CDR3 in DNA: TGTGCCAGTAGTATAGATCCACAGGCCTACTATGGCTACACCTTC.

This chain uses TRBV2 with TRBJ1-1; no clear D gene. The germline CDR1 and CDR2 sequences are SNHLY and FYNNEI. This CDR3 contains 13 residues. Between the trimmed V and J ends, which lost 2 bases and 1 base, there was a span of 5 bases. The CDR3 sequence: CASSETANTEAFF. DNA for the CDR3: TGTGCCAGCAGTGAAACAGCGAACACTGAAGCTTTCTTT. Based on the CDR3 plus reference TRBV2 and TRBJ1-1, the full variable domain is EPEVTQTPSHQVTQMGQEVILRCVPISNHLYFYWYRQILGQKVEFLVSFYNNEISEKSEIFDDQFSVERPDGSNFTLKIRSTKLEDSAMYFCASSETANTEAFFGQGTRLTVV.

This sequence joins TRBV7-2 and TRBJ2-6, with a tentative D call TRBD2 (5 bases). This CDR3 contains 19 residues. The V end lost 1 base, the J end lost 0 bases, and 16 bases lay between the germline ends. Germline loops: CDR1 SGHTA, CDR2 FQGNSA. CDR3 nucleotide sequence: TGTGCCAGCAGCTTAGTCAGCGGTGAAACGAGCTCTGGGGCCAACGTCCTGACTTTC. It codes for CASSLVSGETSSGANVLTF. Using reference TRBV7-2 and TRBJ2-6 for the parts outside the CDR3, the full variable domain is GAGVSQSPSNKVTEKGKDVELRCDPISGHTALYWYRQSLGQGLEFLIYFQGNSAPDKSGLPSDRFSAERTGGSVSTLTIQRTQQEDSAVYLCASSLVSGETSSGANVLTFGAGSRLTVL.

In its sample, this clone was seen once. The chain has TRBV7-9 and TRBJ2-2; 13 bases line up with TRBD2. After removal of 4 bases from V and 6 bases from J, the junction contained 14 bases not matched to a gene. Germline V gene data show CDR1 as SEHNR and CDR2 as FQNEAQ (reference sequence). The CDR3 totals 19 residues. CDR3 region: CASSSNGLGLAGAPGELFF. The CDR3 region has the DNA TGTGCCAGCAGCTCCAATGGGCTCGGACTAGCGGGGGCCCCCGGGGAGCTGTTTTTT.

The V call is TRBV5-5, the J call TRBJ1-2; TRBD1 matches 11 bases. The CDR3 runs to 18 residues. Germline lookup yields CDR1 SGHKS and CDR2 YYEKEE (reference sequence). Trimming removed 3 bases from V and 4 bases from J; junction bases left unmatched: 14. CDR3 sequence reads: CASSSWTGGAERSYGYTF. CDR3 coding DNA: TGTGCCAGCAGCTCCTGGACAGGGGGCGCAGAAAGGTCCTATGGCTACACCTTC.

V and J are TRBV7-2 and TRBJ1-4, with D possibly TRBD1 on 6 matching bases. This CDR3 is built from 17 residues. CDR1 is SGHTA and CDR2 is FQGNSA in the germline V gene. The germline V and J ends were trimmed by 2 bases and 0 bases, with 13 bases remaining between them. The CDR3 DNA reads TGTGCCAGCAGCTTATTACCCCGGACAGCAACTAATGAAAAACTGTTTTTT. It encodes CASSLLPRTATNEKLFF. Drawing the rest from reference TRBV7-2 and TRBJ1-4, the complete variable domain is GAGVSQSPSNKVTEKGKDVELRCDPISGHTALYWYRQSLGQGLEFLIYFQGNSAPDKSGLPSDRFSAERTGGSVSTLTIQRTQQEDSAVYLCASSLLPRTATNEKLFFGSGTQLSVL.

This clone was picked up a small number of times. J is TRBJ1-3 and V is TRBV13; no definite D call. This CDR3 spans 16 amino acids. CDR1 PRHDT and CDR2 FYEKMQ come from the germline V gene (reference sequence). Trimming left V 5 bases short and J 4 bases short, with 18 bases between. DNA for the CDR3: TGTGCCAGCAGCGGTCCCCCGGGCCCGGGGGGAAACACCATATATTTT. Amino acids: CASSGPPGPGGNTIYF.

The rearrangement links TRBV9 to TRBJ1-6, with a weak D call TRBD1 (6 bases). CDR3 size: 15 residues. CDR1 and CDR2 (germline): SGDLS, YYNGEE. V dropped 3 bases and J dropped 5 bases, with 12 bases sitting between them. Written as DNA, the CDR3 is TGTGCCAGCAGCGACGGGACAAGCGATAATTCACCCCTCCACTTT. Protein: CASSDGTSDNSPLHF.

The rearrangement joins TRBV30 to TRBJ1-2, with 8 nucleotides matching TRBD1. Unmatched junction bases numbered 3, after V lost 5 bases and J lost 4 bases. Germline lookup yields CDR1 GTSNPN and CDR2 SVGIG (reference sequence). This CDR3 is built from 12 residues. CDR3 sequence (DNA): TGTGCCTGGGCCGACAGGGGCTATGGCTACACCTTC. Translating gives CAWADRGYGYTF.

The genes are TRBV20-1 and TRBJ2-7; 12 positions agree with TRBD2. Germline V gives CDR1 DFQATT, CDR2 SNEGSKA (reference sequence). This CDR3 is 18 amino acids long. With V trimmed by 3 bases and J by 6 bases, 18 bases remained unmatched. In DNA form, the CDR3 reads TGCAGTGCTAGTGGTTCGCTAGCGGGGGGGCCTTTAACTCTCGAGCAGTACTTC. Its protein product is CSASGSLAGGPLTLEQYF.

The chain links TRBV29-1 to TRBJ2-2; D perhaps matches TRBD2 (5 bases). The CDR3 consists of 12 residues. Trimming removed 7 bases at V and 1 base at J, with 7 bases between. Germline V CDR1 and CDR2: SQVTM, ANQGSEA. CDR3 region: CSGRGNTGELFF. Here the CDR3 DNA reads TGCAGCGGACGGGGGAACACCGGGGAGCTGTTTTTT.

The chain recombines TRBV6-6 with TRBJ2-7, with 10 bases lining up with TRBD1. From germline, CDR1 is MNHNY and CDR2 SVGAGI (reference sequence). The CDR3 is 14 amino acids. V lost 8 bases to trimming and J lost 3 bases; unmatched junction nucleotides: 7. The CDR3 region is CASEDRGGNYEQYF. The CDR3 bases are TGTGCCAGCGAGGACAGGGGGGGGAACTACGAGCAGTACTTC.

The chain couples TRBV18 to TRBJ2-7; a weak D match, TRBD1 (6 bases). The germline V gene encodes CDR1 KGHSH and CDR2 LQKENI. V lost 3 bases and J 4 bases, leaving 10 bases between the germline ends. The CDR3 covers 13 residues. CDR3 sequence reads: CASSPDGQYEQYF. CDR3 coding DNA: TGTGCCAGCTCACCGGATGGACAGTACGAGCAGTACTTC.

In DNA form, the CDR3 reads TGTGCCAGCAGCCGCCCAGGACAGGCTAACACTGAAGCTTTCTTT. Its protein product is CASSRPGQANTEAFF. This rearrangement joins TRBV7-2 to TRBJ1-1; 7 nucleotides line up with TRBD1. V lost 5 bases and J lost 2; bases outside the gene matches: 8. The germline V gene encodes CDR1 SGHTA and CDR2 FQGNSA. The CDR3 has 15 amino acids. The full variable domain, rest sourced from reference TRBV7-2 and TRBJ1-1, is GAGVSQSPSNKVTEKGKDVELRCDPISGHTALYWYRQSLGQGLEFLIYFQGNSAPDKSGLPSDRFSAERTGGSVSTLTIQRTQQEDSAVYLCASSRPGQANTEAFFGQGTRLTVV.

This clone came up once. The V gene is TRBV15, the J gene TRBJ2-3, with TRBD2 matching 10 bases. The J segment lost 4 bases and the V segment lost 3 bases, leaving 7 bases of the junction unmatched. Germline assignment: CDR1 LNHNV and CDR2 YYDKDF (reference sequence). CDR3 size: 16 residues. CDR3 loop: CATSRGGTSDSDTQYF. As DNA, the CDR3 is TGTGCCACCAGCAGGGGGGGGACTAGCGATTCAGATACGCAGTATTTT.

This clone was seen a single time. The chain carries TRBV11-3 and TRBJ2-2; no clear D gene. Germline V CDR1 and CDR2: SGHNT, YENEEA. V gave up 5 bases and J gave up 3 bases, with 16 bases separating them. CDR3 length equals 16 residues. CDR3 sequence reads: CASSPPLATYTGELFF. Written as DNA, the CDR3 is TGTGCCAGCAGCCCCCCCCTGGCAACATACACCGGGGAGCTGTTTTTT.

The rearrangement joins TRBV18 to TRBJ1-5; a weak D match, TRBD1 (6 bases). Trimming cost V 0 bases and J 2 bases, with 11 bases left between them. The CDR3 loop spans 16 amino acids. Germline assignment: CDR1 KGHSH and CDR2 LQKENI. The CDR3: CASSPPTNRGNQPQHF. CDR3 sequence (DNA): TGTGCCAGCTCACCACCAACTAACAGGGGCAATCAGCCCCAGCATTTT.

The rearrangement joins TRBV5-5 to TRBJ2-1, with a tentative D call TRBD1 (5 bases). Between the trimmed V and J ends, which lost 5 bases and 10 bases, there was a span of 19 bases. The CDR3 covers 14 residues. Germline V gene lookup returns CDR1 SGHKS and CDR2 YYEKEE (reference sequence). CDR3 sequence (DNA): TGTGCCAGCAGACTACCAGGGCCGGGCGACGAGCAGTTCTTC. It encodes CASRLPGPGDEQFF.

This clone came up once. This chain links TRBV9 with TRBJ2-5; D is uncertain. The V gene's germline CDR1 is SGDLS and CDR2 YYNGEE. V was pared by 0 bases and J by 3 bases, with 9 bases between. CDR3 length equals 14 residues. The CDR3 loop is CASSVGAMEETQYF. CDR3 sequence (DNA): TGTGCCAGCAGCGTAGGAGCGATGGAAGAGACCCAGTACTTC. Full variable domain (remainder filled in from reference TRBV9 and TRBJ2-5): DSGVTQTPKHLITATGQRVTLRCSPRSGDLSVYWYQQSLDQGLQFLIQYYNGEERAKGNILERFSAQQFPDLHSELNLSSLELGDSALYFCASSVGAMEETQYFGPGTRLLVL.

The CDR3 DNA follows: TGTGCCAGCAGTCGGGGGACAGGGAAGTATGAAAAACTGTTTTTT. Its protein product is CASSRGTGKYEKLFF. The rearrangement links TRBV6-2 or TRBV6-3 to TRBJ1-4; 9 nucleotides agree with TRBD1. J lost 6 bases, V lost 5 bases, and 7 bases had no gene match. CDR1 MNHEY and CDR2 SVGEGT come from the germline V gene. The CDR3 totals 15 residues.